This paragraph reports one TCR beta chain. A much more abundant neighbour one base away suggests this may be a read error. The data belong to a study of molecular identifiers for immune sequencing clone quantification. Overall study: Four of five RNA aliquots from around 18,000 or 91,000 naive CD8 T cells were sequenced.

The CDR3 extends over 17 amino acids. Germline V lookup: CDR1 MDHEN, CDR2 SYDVKM. The V segment lost 2 bases and the J segment 2 bases; nucleotides outside the gene matches: 10. A single record per CDR3 protein comes from TCRdb applying MiXCR to the PCR reads. The sample contains around 460,000 distinct CDR3 sequences, approximately 25% of which appear only once. Sequencing was performed on naive CD8+ T cells from blood, with Jurkat cell RNA spiked in. The subset denotes: FACS-sorted CD8+CD4-CCR7+CD45RA+ naive T cells. This clonotype was sampled from a human donor in good health. Some libraries in this study had Jurkat cell RNA spiked in. The chain carries TRBV28 and TRBJ2-3, with TRBD2 matching over 7 bases. The DNA for the CDR3 is TGTGCCAGCAGTTTAACTGAGACTAGCCGATTCACAGATACGCAGTATTTT. It specifies CASSLTETSRFTDTQYF.